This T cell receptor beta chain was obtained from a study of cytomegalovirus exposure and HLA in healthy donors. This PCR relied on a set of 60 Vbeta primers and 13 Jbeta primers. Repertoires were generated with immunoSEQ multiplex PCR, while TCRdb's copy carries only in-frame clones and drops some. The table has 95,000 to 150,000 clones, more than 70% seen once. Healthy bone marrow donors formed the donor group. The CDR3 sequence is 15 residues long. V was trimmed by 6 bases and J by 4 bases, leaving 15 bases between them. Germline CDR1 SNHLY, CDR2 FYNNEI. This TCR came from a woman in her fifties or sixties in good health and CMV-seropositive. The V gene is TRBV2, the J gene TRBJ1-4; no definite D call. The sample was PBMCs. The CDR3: CASSVTEVVNEKLFF. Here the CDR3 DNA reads TGTGCCAGCAGCGTGACTGAGGTGGTTAATGAAAAACTGTTTTTT.